These 29 T cell receptor beta chains share one sample of origin, sequenced in a study of T cells in localized non-small cell lung cancer. The method was immunoSEQ multiplex PCR; TCRdb's version includes in-frame clones alone and lacks a portion of them. Of fewer than 1,300 clones in the sample, 30% to 35% were seen once. Sequencing was performed on normal lung tissue next to the tumor, taken before any cancer treatment. These receptors all come from a female donor older than 55 with stage I lung adenocarcinoma.

The CDR3 here is CASRAGVSYNEQFF. The CDR3 DNA is TGTGCCAGCAGGGCGGGAGTGTCCTACAATGAGCAGTTCTTC. This chain joins TRBV9 and TRBJ2-1; 7 bases fit TRBD2. After removal of 5 bases from V and 1 base from J, the junction contained 3 bases not matched to a gene. The CDR3 sequence is 14 residues long. Germline V CDR1 and CDR2: SGDLS, YYNGEE.

The rearrangement uses TRBV15 and TRBJ2-3; D unresolved. V was pared by 1 base and J by 5 bases, with 13 bases between. The CDR3 runs to 15 residues. CDR1 and CDR2 (germline): LNHNV, YYDKDF (reference sequence). CDR3 coding DNA: TGTGCCACCAGCAGAGCGGCGGAATTTGAAGATACGCAGTATTTT. Amino acid sequence: CATSRAAEFEDTQYF.

This clone was seen a handful of times. The chain links TRBV11-3 to TRBJ2-7; 11 bases align to TRBD2. The ends lost 7 bases at V and 3 bases at J; junction bases unmatched: 8. CDR3 size: 15 residues. Germline CDR1 reads SGHNT; CDR2 reads YENEEA. The CDR3 loop reads CASTIPGTSGYEQYF. The CDR3 DNA reads TGTGCCAGCACCATCCCCGGGACTAGCGGCTACGAGCAGTACTTC. Based on the CDR3 plus reference TRBV11-3 and TRBJ2-7, the full variable domain is EAGVVQSPRYKIIEKKQPVAFWCNPISGHNTLYWYLQNLGQGPELLIRYENEEAVDDSQLPKDRFSAERLKGVDSTLKIQPAELGDSAVYLCASTIPGTSGYEQYFGPGTRLTVT.

This chain connects TRBV28 to TRBJ2-7, with D maybe TRBD2 (6 bases). With 6 bases removed from V and 6 bases from J, the gap between germline ends came to 18 bases. The CDR3 loop spans 14 amino acids. CDR1 and CDR2 (germline): MDHEN, SYDVKM. The CDR3 sequence: CASSPDPGAGEQYF. CDR3 in DNA: TGTGCCAGCAGCCCTGACCCGGGAGCGGGCGAGCAGTACTTC. The whole variable domain, remainder taken from reference TRBV28 and TRBJ2-7, is DVKVTQSSRYLVKRTGEKVFLECVQDMDHENMFWYRQDPGLGLRLIYFSYDVKMKEKGDIPEGYSVSREKKERFSLILESASTNQTSMYLCASSPDPGAGEQYFGPGTRLTVT.

This clone was counted a few times. The chain combines TRBV7-5 with TRBJ2-4; the table calls TRBD2, which could not be checked here. TRBV7-5 is recorded as a pseudogene. This CDR3 is built from 16 residues. The chain's CDR3 is CASSLEGGLAKNIQYF. The CDR3 region has the DNA TGTGCCAGCAGCTTAGAGGGAGGGCTAGCCAAAAACATTCAGTACTTC.

In this sample, this clone turned up a few times. The rearrangement uses TRBV19 and TRBJ1-1, with TRBD1 identical over 8 bases. The CDR3 runs to 14 residues. In germline, CDR1 is LNHDA, CDR2 SQIVND (reference sequence). V trimming: 5 bases; J trimming: 12 bases; junction bases outside the gene matches: 14. CDR3 nucleotides: TGTGCCAGTAGTCATCCCCGGGACAGGACCGAAACTTTCTTT. Translating gives CASSHPRDRTETFF.

V and J are TRBV28 and TRBJ1-1; D unresolved. The CDR3 is made up of 14 amino acids. Germline V gene data show CDR1 as MDHEN and CDR2 as SYDVKM. V was shortened by 7 bases and J by 1 base, with 13 bases between the two germline ends. The CDR3 spells CASKPRRRNTEAFF. CDR3 in DNA: TGTGCCAGCAAACCTCGGAGACGGAACACTGAAGCTTTCTTT. The full variable domain, its missing parts supplied by reference TRBV28 and TRBJ1-1, is DVKVTQSSRYLVKRTGEKVFLECVQDMDHENMFWYRQDPGLGLRLIYFSYDVKMKEKGDIPEGYSVSREKKERFSLILESASTNQTSMYLCASKPRRRNTEAFFGQGTRLTVV.

In this sample, this clone turned up a few times. The chain has TRBV18 and TRBJ2-7; D gene uncertain. Trimming stripped 6 bases from V and 3 bases from J, with 12 bases between. This CDR3 region has 13 residues. Germline values: CDR1 KGHSH, CDR2 LQKENI. CDR3 nucleotide sequence: TGTGCCAGCTCCCGGGCGAATTTCTACGAGCAGTACTTC. Translating it yields CASSRANFYEQYF.

This clone has a handful of counts. Here the CDR3 DNA reads TGTGCCAGCGGACCCTATGACGTCGGGAATGAAAAACTGTTTTTT. This codes for CASGPYDVGNEKLFF. The chain couples TRBV6-8 to TRBJ1-4; D gene uncertain. This CDR3 has 15 amino acids. Germline CDR1 is MNHGY and CDR2 is SAAAGT. Trimming stripped 8 bases from V and 5 bases from J, with 18 bases between.

There are a few counts of this clone. The chain employs TRBV4-1 and TRBJ2-3; TRBD2 aligns across 14 bases. Per germline, CDR1 MGHRA and CDR2 YSYEKL. The V and J ends lost 3 bases and 3 bases, in that order; junction bases with no gene match: 2. The CDR3 runs to 16 residues. This chain's CDR3 is CASSQGLAGATDTQYF. The CDR3 DNA reads TGCGCCAGCAGCCAGGGACTAGCGGGAGCGACAGATACGCAGTATTTT.

This clone has just a few counts. The rearrangement joins TRBV19 to TRBJ1-5, with TRBD1 matching over 8 bases. J gave up 10 bases and V 5 bases, and 7 bases lay outside the gene matches. The germline V gene has CDR1 LNHDA and CDR2 SQIVND (reference sequence). CDR3 length: 13 amino acids. CDR3 amino acids: CASSGTGDSPQHF. The CDR3 DNA sequence: TGTGCCAGTAGTGGGACAGGAGACAGCCCCCAGCATTTT.

This clone was observed a handful of times. J is TRBJ2-2 and V is TRBV11-3; D gene unclear. In germline, CDR1 is SGHNT, CDR2 YENEEA. CDR3 length: 14 amino acids. The ends were cut back, 0 bases at V and 7 bases at J, with 9 bases in the middle. The CDR3 loop reads CASSLDTLVGELFF. CDR3 DNA: TGTGCCAGCAGCTTAGACACACTCGTCGGGGAGCTGTTTTTT.

V and J are TRBV29-1 and TRBJ1-4; D call uncertain. From germline, CDR1 is SQVTM and CDR2 ANQGSEA. The V gene lost 4 bases and the J gene lost 3 bases, with 12 bases spanning the gap. This CDR3 has 14 amino acids. The CDR3 DNA is TGCAGCGTTGGGATTTCCTCGTCTAATGAAAAACTGTTTTTT. It codes for CSVGISSSNEKLFF. Using reference TRBV29-1 and TRBJ1-4 for the parts outside the CDR3, the full variable domain is SAVISQKPSRDICQRGTSLTIQCQVDSQVTMMFWYRQQPGQSLTLIATANQGSEATYESGFVIDKFPISRPNLTFSTLTVSNMSPEDSSIYLCSVGISSSNEKLFFGSGTQLSVL.

The chain combines TRBV10-2 with TRBJ2-2; TRBD2 aligns across 7 bases. The CDR3 runs to 14 residues. Germline CDR1 reads WSHSY; CDR2 reads SAAADI. V was clipped by 10 bases and J by 4 bases; unmatched bases: 9. The CDR3 region is CATQRGLRTGELFF. CDR3 sequence (DNA): TGCGCCACCCAGCGGGGCCTCCGCACCGGGGAGCTGTTTTTT.

The chain recombines TRBV9 with TRBJ1-1; D is unclear. V was trimmed by 4 bases and J by 4 bases, leaving 8 bases between them. The CDR3 spans 12 residues. Germline CDR1 is SGDLS and CDR2 is YYNGEE. In DNA form, the CDR3 reads TGTGCCAGCAGCCCCGTGGGCACTGAAGCTTTCTTT. Its protein is CASSPVGTEAFF.

Only a few counts were recorded for this clone. The CDR3 DNA is TGTGCCAGCAGCTCCGAAATGGGATCAGATACGCAGTATTTT. Its protein product is CASSSEMGSDTQYF. This sequence joins TRBV11-3 and TRBJ2-3, with D uncertain. The CDR3 spans 14 residues. With 4 bases removed from V and 4 bases from J, the gap between germline ends came to 12 bases. CDR1 and CDR2 (germline): SGHNT, YENEEA.

This clone has more than one count but fewer than ten. V usage is TRBV9 and J usage is TRBJ2-3, with TRBD2 identical over 8 bases. This CDR3 comprises 13 residues. The V gene end was trimmed by 6 bases and the J gene end by 4 bases; junction bases not matched to a gene: 4. Germline CDR1 and CDR2: SGDLS and YYNGEE. In DNA form, the CDR3 reads TGTGCCAGCAACCGGGAGGGCTCAGATACGCAGTATTTT. Its protein product is CASNREGSDTQYF.

The rearrangement uses TRBV27 and TRBJ2-7; 8 bases agree with TRBD1. The CDR3 has 15 residues. V dropped 5 bases and J dropped 4; count of bases not matched to a gene: 10. Looked up from germline, CDR1 is MNHEY and CDR2 is SMNVEV (reference sequence). In DNA, the CDR3 is TGTGCCAGCAGTCCTAGGAGGACAGGGAATTACGAGCAGTACTTC. Encoded protein: CASSPRRTGNYEQYF.

The chain carries TRBV7-5 and TRBJ1-5. TRBV7-5 is an annotated pseudogene. CDR3 size: 15 residues. The CDR3 DNA reads TGTGCCAGCAGCTTGGCGGCGGGGTTAGATCAGCCCCAGCATTTT. It specifies CASSLAAGLDQPQHF.

This clone was observed a handful of times. The chain has TRBV28 and TRBJ1-2, with a possible D match to TRBD1 (5 bases). Trimming took 2 bases from V and 7 from J, leaving 11 bases between them. The CDR3 covers 13 residues. Germline values: CDR1 MDHEN, CDR2 SYDVKM. CDR3 amino acids: CASSLTGGRGYTF. The CDR3 bases are TGTGCCAGCAGTTTAACCGGGGGACGTGGCTACACCTTC.

The V gene is TRBV28, the J gene TRBJ1-2; D remains unclear. V was cut by 7 bases and J by 3 bases, with 15 bases left in between. The CDR3 spans 14 residues. Germline assignment: CDR1 MDHEN and CDR2 SYDVKM. DNA of the CDR3: TGTGCCAGCACCATCCCGGGCAGCCACTATGGCTACACCTTC. The encoded protein is CASTIPGSHYGYTF.

This clone was seen only a few times. The rearrangement uses TRBV6-8 and TRBJ2-7; possible D gene TRBD1, 6 bases. The V and J ends lost 5 bases and 1 base respectively, with 24 bases between them. The germline CDR1 and CDR2 sequences are MNHGY and SAAAGT. The CDR3 is 18 amino acids. The CDR3 DNA reads as TGTGCCAGCAGTCCCCTCTTGGTAGGGACAACCCCTTCCTACGAGCAGTACTTC. Translating gives CASSPLLVGTTPSYEQYF.

This clone was seen a handful of times. The V and J genes are TRBV23-1 and TRBJ2-5; weak D call: TRBD2 (6 bases). TRBV23-1 is labeled an ORF, and its function is uncertain. The CDR3 extends over 13 amino acids. With 7 bases removed from V and 5 bases from J, the gap between germline ends came to 14 bases. This chain's CDR3 is CASTEKEGETQYF. CDR3 bases: TGCGCCAGCACCGAGAAGGAGGGGGAGACCCAGTACTTC.

The chain uses TRBV28 and TRBJ2-5; the match to TRBD2 covers 7 bases. CDR3 length: 15 amino acids. Germline lookup yields CDR1 MDHEN and CDR2 SYDVKM. J gave up 3 bases and V 2 bases, and 6 bases lay outside the gene matches. The CDR3 protein is CASSLKRRGKETQYF. CDR3 DNA sequence: TGTGCCAGCAGTTTAAAGAGGCGGGGGAAAGAGACCCAGTACTTC.

This clone is categorized as large (0.1 to 1%). The gene calls are TRBV11-3 and TRBJ1-4; 12 bases map to TRBD1. The CDR3 is 16 amino acids. Germline V gene data show CDR1 as SGHNT and CDR2 as YENEEA. V dropped 2 bases and J dropped 7; count of bases not matched to a gene: 5. The CDR3 DNA reads as TGTGCCAGCAGCTTAACGGGACAGGGGGCAGCTGAAAAACTGTTTTTT. It codes for CASSLTGQGAAEKLFF.

This clone was recorded only once. The V gene is TRBV15, the J gene TRBJ2-5; D is ambiguous. The germline gives CDR1 LNHNV, CDR2 YYDKDF (reference sequence). Trimming removed 0 bases at V and 4 bases at J, with 12 bases between. CDR3 size: 15 residues. CDR3 nucleotides: TGTGCCACCAGCAGAGATTTCGTTGAAGGAGAGACCCAGTACTTC. Translated: CATSRDFVEGETQYF.

This chain joins TRBV15 and TRBJ2-2; no clear D gene. The CDR3 sequence is 16 residues long. Looked up from germline, CDR1 is LNHNV and CDR2 is YYDKDF (reference sequence). The V gene lost 2 bases and the J gene lost 0 bases, with 10 bases spanning the gap. The CDR3 sequence: CATSRPSWANTGELFF. CDR3 sequence (DNA): TGTGCCACCAGCAGACCCTCCTGGGCGAACACCGGGGAGCTGTTTTTT.

The chain joins TRBV19 to TRBJ1-4; D not resolved. V was clipped by 4 bases and J by 8 bases, with 17 bases between them. CDR1 and CDR2 from the germline V gene are LNHDA and SQIVND (reference sequence). The CDR3 spans 15 residues. The CDR3: CASSTVFGLREKLFF. CDR3 sequence (DNA): TGTGCCAGTAGTACCGTTTTCGGGCTAAGGGAAAAACTGTTTTTT. Full variable domain (rest looked up from reference TRBV19 and TRBJ1-4): DGGITQSPKYLFRKEGQNVTLSCEQNLNHDAMYWYRQDPGQGLRLIYYSQIVNDFQKGDIAEGYSVSREKKESFPLTVTSAQKNPTAFYLCASSTVFGLREKLFFGSGTQLSVL.

The rearrangement joins TRBV29-1 to TRBJ2-7; 8 bases match TRBD1. Trimming took 7 bases from V and 2 from J; bases not matched to a gene: 4. Germline lookup yields CDR1 SQVTM and CDR2 ANQGSEA. The CDR3 is made up of 12 amino acids. CDR3 coding DNA: TGCAGCGGCGGACAGGGCACCTACGAGCAGTACTTC. It specifies CSGGQGTYEQYF.